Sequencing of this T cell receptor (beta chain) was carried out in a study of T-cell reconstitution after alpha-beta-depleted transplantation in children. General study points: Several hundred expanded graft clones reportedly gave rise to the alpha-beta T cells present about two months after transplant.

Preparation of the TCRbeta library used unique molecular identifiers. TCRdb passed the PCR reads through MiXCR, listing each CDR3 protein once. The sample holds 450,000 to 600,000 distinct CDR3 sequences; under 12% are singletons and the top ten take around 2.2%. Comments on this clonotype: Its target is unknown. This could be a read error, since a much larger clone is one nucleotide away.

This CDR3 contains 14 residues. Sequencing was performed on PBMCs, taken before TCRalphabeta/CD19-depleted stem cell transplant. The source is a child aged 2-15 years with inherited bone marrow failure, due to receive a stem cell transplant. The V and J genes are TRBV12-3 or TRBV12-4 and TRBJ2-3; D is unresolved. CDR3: CASRGRPSKDTQYF. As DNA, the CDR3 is TGTGCCAGCAGAGGACGGCCCAGCAAAGATACGCAGTATTTT.